The rows below give T cell receptor beta chains drawn from one sample of a study of response to subunit inactivated influenza vaccine. TCRdb reanalysed the RT-PCR reads using MiXCR and keeps one entry per CDR3 protein. The table lists some 300,000 distinct CDR3 sequences, 20% to 25% of them singletons, with 9% to 12% in the top ten. Sequenced material: PBMCs from blood, taken roughly 20 months after vaccination. The receptors shown here come from a man aged 50 to 69 who received an inactivated influenza vaccine. The CDR3 runs from the conserved cysteine through the conserved F or W. D genes are given only for firm matches. Where a row states a size, it is once, few, many or the class of an expanded clone; other rows omit it.

TGCAGTGCAACTTGGTCTGGGGAGACCCAGTACTTC	CSATWSGETQYF	TRBV20-1	TRBJ2-5	-	few
TGTGCCAGCAGCCCGGTCCCCGGGGTAATCGAGCAGTACTTC	CASSPVPGVIEQYF	TRBV7-8	TRBJ2-7	-	few
TGTGCCAGCAGACAACGACAGGGAACGGGCGTCGACGAGCAGTACTTC	CASRQRQGTGVDEQYF	TRBV28	TRBJ2-7	TRBD1	few
TGCAGTGCTCTAGCTCCAGGCACGTACGGCTACACCTTC	CSALAPGTYGYTF	TRBV20-1	TRBJ1-2	-	few
TGCGCCAGCAGCCGCCCGAGGGGGGCTCTCTATGGCTACACCTTC	CASSRPRGALYGYTF	TRBV4-1	TRBJ1-2	-	few
TGTGCCAGCAGCCAAGGGGTCAGAACCGGAGAGACCCAGTACTTC	CASSQGVRTGETQYF	TRBV14	TRBJ2-5	-	-
TGCGCCAGCAGCCAAGTGTCTCTAGTTTCCTACAATGAGCAGTTCTTC	CASSQVSLVSYNEQFF	TRBV4-1	TRBJ2-1	-	-
TGCGCCAGCAGCTTGGCCGGGACAGGGACAGATACGCAGTATTTT	CASSLAGTGTDTQYF	TRBV5-1	TRBJ2-3	TRBD1	-
TGTGCCAGCAGCTCGTGGAGGGACCATAGCAATCAGCCCCAGCATTTT	CASSSWRDHSNQPQHF	TRBV12-1	TRBJ1-5	-	-
TGCGCCAGCAGCCAAGACGGGACCGCTGCGGGTGGCTACACCTTC	CASSQDGTAAGGYTF	TRBV4-3	TRBJ1-2	-	few
TGCGCCAGCAGCTTACTTCCTCGGGGGGCTGCGAACACCGGGGAGCTGTTTTTT	CASSLLPRGAANTGELFF	TRBV5-1	TRBJ2-2	-	few
TGTGCCAGCAGATTCACAGGGACGACCACTGAAGCTTTCTTT	CASRFTGTTTEAFF	TRBV28	TRBJ1-1	-	few
TGTGCCAGCAGCAAAGACATGGGCAGGGAAGAGACCCAGTACTTC	CASSKDMGREETQYF	TRBV21-1	TRBJ2-5	-	-
TGCAGCGTAGCGGGACAGCGGTCGTCGGGCGAGCAGTACTTC	CSVAGQRSSGEQYF	TRBV29-1	TRBJ2-7	-	-
TGTGCCAGCGCCCGCCTCTCTGGAAACACCATATATTTT	CASARLSGNTIYF	TRBV12-3/TRBV12-4	TRBJ1-3	-	few
TGTGCCAGCAGTTTAGCGAACACCGGGGAGCTGTTTTTT	CASSLANTGELFF	TRBV28	TRBJ2-2	-	many
TGCGCCAGCAGCCCGAGGGAGTTTACTGGAAACACCATATATTTT	CASSPREFTGNTIYF	TRBV4-1	TRBJ1-3	-	few
TGTGCCAGCAGCTTCAGCGGGGTTGAGACCCAGTACTTC	CASSFSGVETQYF	TRBV28	TRBJ2-5	TRBD2	many
TGCGCCAGCAGCCGGGACAGGCCAGCAACTAATGAAAAACTGTTTTTT	CASSRDRPATNEKLFF	TRBV4-1	TRBJ1-4	TRBD1	few
TGTGCCAGCTCACCAATCAGCATGAACACTGAAGCTTTCTTT	CASSPISMNTEAFF	TRBV18	TRBJ1-1	-	few
TGTGCCAGCAGTTTAAGCGGGACTACCGCCTACGAGCAGTACTTC	CASSLSGTTAYEQYF	TRBV6-5	TRBJ2-7	TRBD2	once
TGTGCCAGCAGCTCCGACGGGACGAAAGAAGATACGCAGTATTTT	CASSSDGTKEDTQYF	TRBV7-9	TRBJ2-3	-	few
TGTGCCAGCAGTTCCAGGGAAGAGACCCAGTACTTC	CASSSREETQYF	TRBV6-5	TRBJ2-5	-	-
TGCGCCAGCAGCCAAGACTACCTAGCCAAAAACATTCAGTACTTC	CASSQDYLAKNIQYF	TRBV4-3	TRBJ2-4	-	-
TGCGCCAGCAGCCGCGGACAGTTTGAAGCTTTCTTT	CASSRGQFEAFF	TRBV5-1	TRBJ1-1	-	-
TGTGCCAGCAGTCCACAGAGAGTGAATCGAGGCTACACCTTC	CASSPQRVNRGYTF	TRBV12-3/TRBV12-4	TRBJ1-2	-	many
TGTGCCAGCAGCTATTTAGGGGGGCGGACAGTAATGGGGCAGGGGACTGAAGCTTTCTTT	CASSYLGGRTVMGQGTEAFF	TRBV11-2	TRBJ1-1	-	few
TGTGCCAGCAAAAATATGATTTTCCGAAAACTGTTTTTT	CASKNMIFRKLFF	TRBV6-1	TRBJ1-4	-	-
TGTGCCAGCGACGCGGGCAGACTCCAAGAGACCCAGTACTTC	CASDAGRLQETQYF	TRBV2	TRBJ2-5	-	-
TGTGCCAGCAGATCCGGGACAGGGAACCCCCATTTTAACTATGGCTACACCTTC	CASRSGTGNPHFNYGYTF	TRBV12-3/TRBV12-4	TRBJ1-2	TRBD1	few
TGTGCCAGCAGCCCGATCGGTGCAACTAATGAAAAACTGTTTTTT	CASSPIGATNEKLFF	TRBV7-2	TRBJ1-4	-	-
TGTGCCAGCAGCTGGGGGACAGGGGAAGCTGAAGCTTTCTTT	CASSWGTGEAEAFF	TRBV5-6	TRBJ1-1	TRBD1	many
TGTGCCAGCAGCCTAACCGGGACTAATCACAATGAGCAGTTCTTC	CASSLTGTNHNEQFF	TRBV28	TRBJ2-1	TRBD2	once
TGCGCCAGCAGCCAGCGCGACACTGAAGCTTTCTTT	CASSQRDTEAFF	TRBV5-1	TRBJ1-1	-	many
TGTGCCAGCAGTTTATCGACGGGGGGTTTGCTTGGCTACACCTTC	CASSLSTGGLLGYTF	TRBV27	TRBJ1-2	-	-
TGTGCCAGCAGTTGGCGCGGGAGGGAGACCCAGTACTTC	CASSWRGRETQYF	TRBV28	TRBJ2-5	TRBD2	few
TGTGCCAGCAGCTACCCGGGACAGGAGGCAGATACGCAGTATTTT	CASSYPGQEADTQYF	TRBV7-8	TRBJ2-3	TRBD1	-
TGTGCCAGCAGCTTAGAACGCGGCCGGTATAGCAATCAGCCCCAGCATTTT	CASSLERGRYSNQPQHF	TRBV7-8	TRBJ1-5	-	many
TGTGCCAGCAGTCGACCTAGCGGCATCCTTCGGGGCTCCTACAATGAGCAGTTCTTC	CASSRPSGILRGSYNEQFF	TRBV3-1	TRBJ2-1	TRBD2	few
TGCAGCGTTGAAGAACAGGCAACTCGGAACACCTTC	CSVEEQATRNTF	TRBV29-1	TRBJ1-2	-	many
TGTGCCAGCAGTTTAGCGGGAGCGAACTACGAGCAGTACTTC	CASSLAGANYEQYF	TRBV27	TRBJ2-7	TRBD2	few
TGTGCCACCAGCCCCGGACACAGTTCTAATGAAAAACTGTTTTTT	CATSPGHSSNEKLFF	TRBV7-9	TRBJ1-4	-	few
TGTGCCAGCAGGCCCGACAGGGCTCGACCCTACGAGCAGTACTTC	CASRPDRARPYEQYF	TRBV6-1	TRBJ2-7	TRBD1	few
TGTGCCAGCACCTGGGGACTAGCGGGAGAAGAGACCCAGTACTTC	CASTWGLAGEETQYF	TRBV5-5	TRBJ2-5	TRBD2	once
TGTGCCACCAGTGACCCCACTATATCTGAGCAGTTCTTC	CATSDPTISEQFF	TRBV24-1	TRBJ2-1	-	-
TGCAGCGACGAAGGGCAGGCCTTTTACACTGAAGCTTTCTTT	CSDEGQAFYTEAFF	TRBV29-1	TRBJ1-1	-	many
TGCAGTGCTAGAGACGGACAGACCAGTTATGGCTACACCTTC	CSARDGQTSYGYTF	TRBV20-1	TRBJ1-2	-	-
TGTGCCAGCAGTTCCGATAATGAAAAACTGTTTTTT	CASSSDNEKLFF	TRBV27	TRBJ1-4	-	many
TGTGCCAGCAGCTCCGACGGGACTAGGAGCAATGAGCAGTTCTTC	CASSSDGTRSNEQFF	TRBV12-3/TRBV12-4	TRBJ2-1	TRBD2	few
TGTGCCAGCAGTGAGCTTAGGGACGATGGCTACACCTTC	CASSELRDDGYTF	TRBV2	TRBJ1-2	-	-